This is a list of T cell receptor beta chains from one sample in a study of blood T cells in healthy people across ages. One entry per CDR3 protein, called by TCRdb with MiXCR from the 5' RACE reads. This sample carries hundreds of thousands of distinct CDR3 sequences, over 20% of them seen once, and the ten largest clones take 3% to 4.5%. Sequenced input: blood. These receptors were obtained from a man between 65 and 85 years old in good health. Each CDR3 is given with its conserved first and last residue. Clone size appears in some rows only: once, few, many, or a class for an expanded clone.

J	size	V	CDR3
TRBJ2-4	-	TRBV12-5	CASGLGEGIPKNIQYF
TRBJ2-6	many	TRBV12-3/TRBV12-4	CASSPPLSGANVLTF
TRBJ2-1	-	TRBV6-6	CASNAGGSYNEQFF
TRBJ2-2	few	TRBV3-1	CASSLATLNTGELFF
TRBJ2-3	-	TRBV4-1	CASSQEDTTSSTDTQYF
TRBJ2-3	once	TRBV6-5	CASSHSTAGPTDTQYF
-	-	TRBV12-3/TRBV12-4	CASKLQRGLGGEQFF
TRBJ2-7	-	TRBV20-1	CSARNGQGAYEQYF
TRBJ2-7	few	TRBV6-2/TRBV6-3	CASSPLERLDSYEQYF
TRBJ1-6	-	TRBV27	CASSSRTGFNSPLHF
TRBJ2-6	few	TRBV7-6	CASSPTGVLSDVLTF
TRBJ1-1	-	TRBV2	CASSAHTEAFF
TRBJ1-6	once	TRBV10-3	CAIRISEGNSPLHF